The clone carrying this TCR beta chain showed up just a few times. The antigen remains unidentified. The sample is drawn from a study of T cells after yellow fever vaccination. Whole-study findings and limits: A secondary response was less intense yet reached its peak sooner, at day 5 versus 15. A small share of clonotypes appeared in both CD4 and CD8 compartments.

This CDR3 has 13 residues. The J segment lost 4 bases and the V segment lost 7 bases, leaving 7 bases of the junction unmatched. Germline loops: CDR1 SNHLY, CDR2 FYNNEI. Generation of TCR cDNA used 5'RACE template switching (which added a universal primer site and UMIs). One entry per CDR3 protein, called by TCRdb with MiXCR from the 5' RACE reads. This sample has roughly 300,000 distinct CDR3 sequences, with approximately 7% found just once. This material consisted of PBMCs, taken about 49 days after the first yellow fever vaccination. The sequence was collected from a man aged 18 to 30 who received the YFV17D yellow fever vaccine. The V and J genes are TRBV2 and TRBJ2-7; 7 nucleotides align to TRBD1. The CDR3 coding sequence is TGTGCCAGCACAAGGGACAGACAGTACGAGCAGTACTTC. Residues: CASTRDRQYEQYF.